This record covers a single T cell receptor beta chain. The data derive from a study of blood T cell repertoires in COVID-19. Overall study context: COVID-19 samples collected from the United States, Italy and Spain covered acute and convalescent phases. PBMCs, B-cell-depleted T cells, or T cells provided the cDNA or gDNA that made up the material.

How the authors handled the data: Nucleated cell counts were estimated from reference gene primer amplification. Here immunoSEQ multiplex PCR was the method, and the copy in TCRdb shows in-frame clones only, minus some. V and J calls and clone size are those listed in that table; D and trimming were worked out from the DNA. This table holds about 80,000 clones, around 88% found once. Germline V gene data show CDR1 as SGHRS and CDR2 as YFSETQ. This CDR3 spans 15 amino acids. Trimming took off 4 bases at V and 6 bases at J, with 19 bases between the two ends. V is TRBV5-1 and J is TRBJ1-2, with D possibly matching TRBD1 (6 bases). The clonotype originates from a woman of 80 years or more with acute or convalescent COVID-19. What was sequenced was peripheral blood. The CDR3 is CASSPTGWAFDGYTF. The CDR3 DNA is TGCGCCAGCAGCCCCACAGGGTGGGCTTTTGATGGCTACACCTTC. Supplemented by reference TRBV5-1 and TRBJ1-2, the full variable domain reads KAGVTQTPRYLIKTRGQQVTLSCSPISGHRSVSWYQQTPGQGLQFLFEYFSETQRNKGNFPGRFSGRQFSNSRSEMNVSTLELGDSALYLCASSPTGWAFDGYTFGSGTRLTVV.